This TCR beta chain originates from a study of T cells in Graves' hyperthyroidism and ophthalmopathy. Authors of the study amplified TCR beta CDR3 regions from RNA transcripts. With the HTBI primer set, the TCR CDR3 went through a first round of RT-PCR. TCRdb re-derived calls from the multiplex PCR reads in MiXCR, one entry per CDR3 protein. This sample has around 500,000 distinct CDR3 sequences, with roughly 16% found just once. Sequenced input: blood. This clonotype was obtained from a woman in her twenties or thirties with Graves' ophthalmopathy.

Here the CDR3 DNA reads TGTGCCAGCAGTTCTAGCGGGAGGGCCAGGTCCTACAATGAGCAGTTCTTC. Protein: CASSSSGRARSYNEQFF. V and J are TRBV12-3 or TRBV12-4 and TRBJ2-1; 12 bases are a match to TRBD2. The CDR3 has 17 residues. The junction had 5 bases not matched to a gene; V was cut back by 4 bases and J by 1 base.